This record looks at one T cell receptor (beta chain) sequence and its context. The data originate from a study of blood T cell repertoires in COVID-19. The wider study: PBMCs, B-cell-depleted T cells, or T cells were the source of the cDNA or gDNA that made up the material.

Only in-frame clones appear in the TCRdb table, and some are missing; sequencing was by immunoSEQ multiplex PCR. The sample contains under 350,000 clones, about 80% of which appear only once. The CDR3 sequence is 15 residues long. Germline V lookup: CDR1 LGHDT, CDR2 YNNKEL (reference sequence). V trimming: 4 bases; J trimming: 2 bases; junction bases outside the gene matches: 3. The V and J genes are TRBV3-1 (or the pseudogene TRBV3-2) and TRBJ2-5, with 11 bases fitting TRBD2. The specimen was peripheral blood. The clonotype originates from a woman in her 50s who had recovered from COVID-19. The CDR3 nucleotides are TGTGCCAGCAGCCCTCGACTAGCGGGACAAGAGACCCAGTACTTC. Its protein is CASSPRLAGQETQYF.